The rows below give T cell receptor beta chains drawn from one sample of a study of blood T cell repertoires in COVID-19. Profiling relied on immunoSEQ multiplex PCR, and the TCRdb table lists in-frame clones only, not all of them. In the table there are about 170,000 clones, approximately 86% of which are singletons. The source material was peripheral blood. All receptors derive from a man aged 80 or over with COVID-19, enrolled during active disease. Each CDR3 is given with its conserved first and last residue. Each record gives: clone size, J gene, V gene, CDR3 length, D gene, CDR3 protein, CDR3 DNA. The D gene is left open where the match is weak. A row's size may be missing; if present it is once, few, many or a size class.

clone_size: -
j_call: TRBJ2-3
v_call: TRBV6-5
cdr3_length: 13
d_call: TRBD1
cdr3_aa: CASSAQGVDTQYF
cdr3_nt: TGTGCCAGCAGCGCTCAGGGGGTGGATACGCAGTATTTT

clone_size: -
j_call: TRBJ2-7
v_call: TRBV6-5
cdr3_length: 13
d_call: -
cdr3_aa: CASSVRASYEQYF
cdr3_nt: TGTGCCAGTAGCGTACGGGCCTCCTACGAGCAGTACTTC

clone_size: -
j_call: TRBJ1-4
v_call: TRBV5-1
cdr3_length: 14
d_call: -
cdr3_aa: CASSTDGGYEKLFF
cdr3_nt: TGCGCCAGCAGCACGGACGGAGGATATGAAAAACTGTTTTTT

clone_size: -
j_call: TRBJ2-7
v_call: TRBV12-3/TRBV12-4
cdr3_length: 13
d_call: -
cdr3_aa: CASTLQVIGEQYF
cdr3_nt: TGTGCCAGCACCTTACAGGTTATAGGCGAGCAGTACTTC

clone_size: -
j_call: TRBJ1-1
v_call: TRBV2
cdr3_length: 13
d_call: -
cdr3_aa: CASKVQVNTEAFF
cdr3_nt: TGTGCCAGCAAGGTGCAGGTCAACACTGAAGCTTTCTTT

clone_size: -
j_call: TRBJ2-1
v_call: TRBV18
cdr3_length: 14
d_call: -
cdr3_aa: CASSPSAGFDEQFF
cdr3_nt: TGTGCCAGCTCACCATCCGCAGGGTTCGATGAGCAGTTCTTC

clone_size: -
j_call: TRBJ1-1
v_call: TRBV27
cdr3_length: 13
d_call: TRBD1
cdr3_aa: CASSWDRSREAFF
cdr3_nt: TGTGCCAGCAGTTGGGACAGAAGTCGTGAAGCTTTCTTT

clone_size: -
j_call: TRBJ1-1
v_call: TRBV25-1
cdr3_length: 14
d_call: -
cdr3_aa: CASSKGQGNTEAFF
cdr3_nt: TGTGCCAGCAGCAAAGGGCAGGGGAACACTGAAGCTTTCTTT

clone_size: -
j_call: TRBJ1-1
v_call: TRBV5-1
cdr3_length: 16
d_call: -
cdr3_aa: CASSPVDLNGVTEAFF
cdr3_nt: TGCGCCAGCAGCCCCGTAGATCTGAACGGTGTCACTGAAGCTTTCTTT

clone_size: -
j_call: TRBJ1-1
v_call: TRBV19
cdr3_length: 14
d_call: TRBD1
cdr3_aa: CASSAYRGNTEAFF
cdr3_nt: TGTGCCAGTAGCGCCTACAGGGGGAACACTGAAGCTTTCTTT

clone_size: -
j_call: TRBJ2-2
v_call: TRBV18
cdr3_length: 16
d_call: -
cdr3_aa: CASSPQGGTYTGELFF
cdr3_nt: TGTGCCAGCTCACCCCAAGGAGGGACCTACACCGGGGAGCTGTTTTTT

clone_size: -
j_call: TRBJ1-5
v_call: TRBV5-5
cdr3_length: 13
d_call: -
cdr3_aa: CASSRDTNQPQHF
cdr3_nt: TGTGCCAGCAGCCGGGACACCAATCAGCCCCAGCATTTT

clone_size: once
j_call: TRBJ1-4
v_call: TRBV11-2
cdr3_length: 15
d_call: -
cdr3_aa: CASSLDWGGDEKLFF
cdr3_nt: TGTGCCAGCAGCTTAGATTGGGGGGGTGATGAAAAACTGTTTTTT

clone_size: -
j_call: TRBJ1-2
v_call: TRBV19
cdr3_length: 14
d_call: TRBD1
cdr3_aa: CASRSTGTNYGYTF
cdr3_nt: TGTGCCAGTAGGTCGACAGGGACTAACTATGGCTACACCTTC

clone_size: -
j_call: TRBJ1-2
v_call: TRBV27
cdr3_length: 12
d_call: -
cdr3_aa: CASSFRGSGYTF
cdr3_nt: TGTGCCAGCAGTTTTCGGGGGTCTGGCTACACCTTC

clone_size: many
j_call: TRBJ1-2
v_call: TRBV11-2
cdr3_length: 11
d_call: -
cdr3_aa: CASSSDYGYTF
cdr3_nt: TGTGCCAGCAGCTCCGACTATGGCTACACCTTC

clone_size: -
j_call: TRBJ2-3
v_call: TRBV10-3
cdr3_length: 16
d_call: -
cdr3_aa: CAISELATGSTDTQYF
cdr3_nt: TGTGCCATCAGTGAGCTAGCTACCGGTAGCACAGATACGCAGTATTTT

clone_size: -
j_call: TRBJ2-1
v_call: TRBV9
cdr3_length: 13
d_call: TRBD2
cdr3_aa: CASSVAGGNEQFF
cdr3_nt: TGTGCCAGCAGCGTAGCCGGGGGGAATGAGCAGTTCTTC

clone_size: -
j_call: TRBJ1-5
v_call: TRBV28
cdr3_length: 16
d_call: TRBD1
cdr3_aa: CASSLGDRYSNQPQHF
cdr3_nt: TGTGCCAGCAGTTTGGGGGACAGGTATAGCAATCAGCCCCAGCATTTT

clone_size: -
j_call: TRBJ2-7
v_call: TRBV7-3
cdr3_length: 16
d_call: TRBD2
cdr3_aa: CASSPGGGGKTYEQYF
cdr3_nt: TGTGCCAGCAGCCCCGGTGGGGGGGGAAAAACCTACGAGCAGTACTTC

clone_size: -
j_call: TRBJ2-3
v_call: TRBV7-3
cdr3_length: 15
d_call: TRBD2
cdr3_aa: CASSLRGGSTDTQYF
cdr3_nt: TGTGCCAGCAGCTTAAGGGGGGGAAGCACAGATACGCAGTATTTT

clone_size: -
j_call: TRBJ2-5
v_call: TRBV11-2
cdr3_length: 15
d_call: -
cdr3_aa: CASSLGLALQETQYF
cdr3_nt: TGTGCCAGCAGCTTAGGGCTAGCTCTACAAGAGACCCAGTACTTC

clone_size: few
j_call: TRBJ2-5
v_call: TRBV3-1/TRBV3-2
cdr3_length: 13
d_call: -
cdr3_aa: CASSQEIRETQYF
cdr3_nt: TGTGCCAGCAGCCAAGAAATCCGGGAGACCCAGTACTTC

clone_size: -
j_call: TRBJ2-3
v_call: TRBV13
cdr3_length: 15
d_call: TRBD2
cdr3_aa: CASSSSSGGASAQYF
cdr3_nt: TGTGCCAGCAGCTCCTCTAGCGGGGGGGCCTCGGCGCAGTATTTT

clone_size: few
j_call: TRBJ1-6
v_call: TRBV7-3
cdr3_length: 17
d_call: TRBD1
cdr3_aa: CASSLRSRDRVNSPLHF
cdr3_nt: TGTGCCAGCAGCTTAAGGTCCAGAGACAGGGTCAATTCACCCCTCCACTTT

clone_size: -
j_call: TRBJ2-2
v_call: TRBV7-3
cdr3_length: 14
d_call: -
cdr3_aa: CASSPGGGTGELFF
cdr3_nt: TGTGCCAGCAGCCCAGGCGGAGGTACCGGGGAGCTGTTTTTT

clone_size: -
j_call: TRBJ2-1
v_call: TRBV28
cdr3_length: 17
d_call: TRBD2
cdr3_aa: CASSPGRSGRSYNEQFF
cdr3_nt: TGTGCCAGCAGCCCAGGTCGTAGCGGGCGTTCCTACAATGAGCAGTTCTTC

clone_size: few
j_call: TRBJ1-2
v_call: TRBV5-1
cdr3_length: 17
d_call: TRBD1
cdr3_aa: CASSLARDRGQNYGYTF
cdr3_nt: TGCGCCAGCAGCTTGGCCCGGGACAGGGGGCAGAACTATGGCTACACCTTC

clone_size: -
j_call: TRBJ1-5
v_call: TRBV6-6
cdr3_length: 16
d_call: -
cdr3_aa: CASSDRPSVGNQPQHF
cdr3_nt: TGTGCTAGCTCGGACAGACCCTCGGTGGGCAATCAGCCCCAGCATTTT

clone_size: few
j_call: TRBJ2-5
v_call: TRBV2
cdr3_length: 14
d_call: -
cdr3_aa: CASIALWGEETQYF
cdr3_nt: TGTGCCAGCATCGCGTTGTGGGGAGAAGAGACCCAGTACTTC

clone_size: -
j_call: TRBJ1-5
v_call: TRBV5-6
cdr3_length: 16
d_call: -
cdr3_aa: CASSSRGYLGNQPQHF
cdr3_nt: TGTGCCAGCAGCTCCCGCGGGTACCTGGGCAATCAGCCCCAGCATTTT

clone_size: -
j_call: TRBJ2-7
v_call: TRBV24-1
cdr3_length: 13
d_call: -
cdr3_aa: CATSASTTSEQYF
cdr3_nt: TGTGCCACCAGTGCCAGCACGACAAGCGAGCAGTACTTC

clone_size: -
j_call: TRBJ1-1
v_call: TRBV5-1
cdr3_length: 15
d_call: -
cdr3_aa: CASSLSSTANTEAFF
cdr3_nt: TGCGCCAGCTCCCTTTCATCGACAGCGAACACTGAAGCTTTCTTT

clone_size: -
j_call: TRBJ1-2
v_call: TRBV2
cdr3_length: 12
d_call: -
cdr3_aa: CASTIQGDGYTF
cdr3_nt: TGTGCCAGCACTATACAGGGCGATGGCTACACCTTC